This is a list of T cell receptor beta chains from one sample in a study of T cell clones after liver transplantation. Assay: immunoSEQ multiplex PCR; the TCRdb copy retains only in-frame clones and omits some. Among 12,000 to 15,000 clones listed, approximately 91% were seen once. The sample consisted of CD8+ T cells from blood, taken before liver transplant. The receptors originated from a human donor who received a liver transplant. CDR3s include the opening cysteine and the closing phenylalanine or tryptophan. The order of the fields is clone size, V gene, J gene, D gene, CDR3 DNA, CDR3 protein. A D gene is named only where the DNA matches it firmly. Size is stated for part of the rows, as once, few or many counts, or as a class when the clone is expanded.

.,TRBV11-2,TRBJ2-5,TRBD2,TGTGCCAGCAGCTTAGGGGTAGCGGGAGGGGAGACCCAGTACTTC,CASSLGVAGGETQYF
.,TRBV9,TRBJ1-1,.,TGTGCCAGCAGCGTCAGGGTCGATGGAACTGAAGCTTTCTTT,CASSVRVDGTEAFF
.,TRBV7-8,TRBJ2-1,TRBD2,TGTGCCAGCAGCTTGGCGGGAGAGGGCTACAATGAGCAGTTCTTC,CASSLAGEGYNEQFF
.,TRBV7-9,TRBJ2-5,.,TGTGCCAGCAGCTTAACCTGGGGGGAAGAGACCCAGTACTTC,CASSLTWGEETQYF
.,TRBV7-9,TRBJ2-7,TRBD1,TGTGCCAGCAGCTTAGGGACAGGGCTTACCTACGAGCAGTACTTC,CASSLGTGLTYEQYF
.,TRBV5-1,TRBJ2-5,TRBD2,TGCGCCAGCAGCTTGGAGTCGGGACTAGCGGGAGGGCCATCAGAGACCCAGTACTTC,CASSLESGLAGGPSETQYF
few,TRBV28,TRBJ1-3,.,TGTGCCAGCAGTACGACCAGTGGAAACACCATATATTTT,CASSTTSGNTIYF
.,TRBV5-6,TRBJ1-5,TRBD1,TGTGCCAGCAGCTCCGGGACAGGAGGCAATCAGCCCCAGCATTTT,CASSSGTGGNQPQHF
few,TRBV27,TRBJ1-5,.,TGTGCCAGCAGTTTCGGAGGAGGTAGCAATCAGCCCCAGCATTTT,CASSFGGGSNQPQHF
medium-sized,TRBV18,TRBJ2-7,.,TGTGCCAGCTCACCACCGGATAACCTCCGGGACAACTTCTACGAGCAGTACTTC,CASSPPDNLRDNFYEQYF
.,TRBV28,TRBJ2-5,TRBD2,TGTGCCAGCAGTCCATTAGCGGGGGAGTACCAAGAGACCCAGTACTTC,CASSPLAGEYQETQYF
.,TRBV5-4,TRBJ1-1,.,TGTGCCAGCAGCCCGGGGTCCCTTGACAGGCGGAAAGCTTTCTTT,CASSPGSLDRRKAFF
.,TRBV11-2,TRBJ2-7,.,TGTGCCAGCAGCTTATGGGGTTCGGGTCCCTACGAGCAGTACTTC,CASSLWGSGPYEQYF
.,TRBV19,TRBJ2-7,TRBD2,TGTGCCAGTAGTGGGGCGGGAGGGCCTTATCACGAGCAGTACTTC,CASSGAGGPYHEQYF
.,TRBV30,TRBJ2-3,.,TGTGCCTGGAGTAATCCCACAGATACGCAGTATTTT,CAWSNPTDTQYF
once,TRBV9,TRBJ2-1,TRBD1,TGTGCCAGCAGCGCGGGACAGGGAGGCGATGAGCAGTTCTTC,CASSAGQGGDEQFF
.,TRBV5-5,TRBJ2-7,TRBD2,TGTGCCAGCAGCTTGTCAGGTTTGGCTAGCGGGGCCTACGAGCAGTACTTC,CASSLSGLASGAYEQYF
.,TRBV11-2,TRBJ2-3,.,TGTGCCAGCAGCTCACGGGATACGCAGTATTTT,CASSSRDTQYF